This TCR beta chain was captured by sequencing in a study of T-cell memory formation after mild COVID-19. Study overall: TCR clusters mostly belonged to single donors.

MiXCR was run by TCRdb on the 5' RACE reads, yielding one entry per CDR3 protein. Of approximately 190,000 distinct CDR3 sequences listed, approximately 20% were seen once; the top ten hold 2% to 2.5%. This clonotype was counted a few times. V lost 3 bases to trimming and J lost 1 base, with 10 bases between them. Germline V gives CDR1 SGDLS, CDR2 YYNGEE. The CDR3 is 14 amino acids. The material sequenced was PBMCs or a T cell subset sorted from them (not recorded which). The sequence was collected from an adult woman who had mild COVID-19 (a few samples of this study predate the infection). Cell type and time point are not known. The chain uses TRBV9 and TRBJ1-1; D remains ambiguous. CDR3 protein: CASSAQQGNTEAFF. The CDR3 DNA is TGTGCCAGCAGCGCCCAACAAGGGAACACTGAAGCTTTCTTT.